The 15 T cell receptor beta chains below were found in one sample sequenced in a study of T cells in Graves' hyperthyroidism and ophthalmopathy. Amplified TCR beta CDR3 regions came from RNA transcripts. RT-PCR in the first round (using the HTBI primer set) targeted the TCR CDR3. TCRdb recomputed calls from the multiplex PCR reads with MiXCR, one row per CDR3 protein. The sample includes hundreds of thousands of distinct CDR3 sequences, about 15% of them seen just once. Material for sequencing was blood. Receptor source: a woman between 18 and 29 years old with Graves' hyperthyroidism.

This clonotype has only a few counts. The rearrangement uses TRBV6-2 or TRBV6-3 and TRBJ1-3; a possible D gene is TRBD1 (6 bases). This CDR3 has 16 amino acids. V was pared by 4 bases and J by 4 bases, with 17 bases between. CDR1 and CDR2 (germline): MNHEY, SVGEGT. Here the CDR3 DNA reads TGTGCCAGCAGTTCGGTACAGGGTTCTGAAGGAAACACCATATATTTT. The encoded protein is CASSSVQGSEGNTIYF.

The chain employs TRBV2 and TRBJ1-2, with D perhaps TRBD1 (5 bases). Trimming pared 6 bases from V and 8 bases from J, leaving 13 bases between. The CDR3 spans 12 residues. The germline CDR1 and CDR2 sequences are SNHLY and FYNNEI. CDR3 in DNA: TGTGCCAGCAGCCGGGACTTACTCGGCTACACCTTC. Amino acids: CASSRDLLGYTF.

This clonotype showed up just a few times. V and J are TRBV27 and TRBJ1-3, with unresolved D. Deletions cut 5 bases from V and 2 bases from J, with 13 bases between. CDR1 and CDR2 from the germline V gene are MNHEY and SMNVEV (reference sequence). The CDR3 has 15 residues. The CDR3 is CASSPQPTAGNTIYF. The CDR3 DNA sequence: TGTGCCAGCAGTCCCCAGCCTACGGCTGGAAACACCATATATTTT.

This clonotype has a count of ten or more. The CDR3, as DNA: TGTGCCAGCAGCCAACTGGACAGGGGGGACTATGGCTACACCTTC. The encoded protein is CASSQLDRGDYGYTF. J is TRBJ1-2 and V is TRBV3-1, with 10 bases fitting TRBD1. The ends lost 2 bases at V and 3 bases at J; junction bases unmatched: 3. Looked up from germline, CDR1 is LGHDT and CDR2 is YNNKEL (reference sequence). There are 15 residues in the CDR3.

The chain recombines TRBV19 with TRBJ1-5; 7 bases match TRBD1. Germline V lookup: CDR1 LNHDA, CDR2 SQIVND (reference sequence). The CDR3 covers 13 residues. V lost 6 bases, J lost 7 bases, and 6 bases stayed unmatched. In DNA form, the CDR3 reads TGTGCCAGTAGCCGGGACAGTTTACAGCCCCAGCATTTT. Translation: CASSRDSLQPQHF.

The V gene is TRBV19, the J gene TRBJ2-7; 9 bases fit TRBD1. Germline V gene lookup returns CDR1 LNHDA and CDR2 SQIVND (reference sequence). The length of the CDR3 is 16 residues. The J segment lost 1 base and the V segment lost 4 bases, leaving 8 bases of the junction unmatched. CDR3 sequence reads: CASSRGQGASSYEQYF. CDR3 sequence (DNA): TGTGCCAGTAGTAGGGGACAGGGCGCATCATCCTACGAGCAGTACTTC. The full variable domain, rest sourced from reference TRBV19 and TRBJ2-7, is DGGITQSPKYLFRKEGQNVTLSCEQNLNHDAMYWYRQDPGQGLRLIYYSQIVNDFQKGDIAEGYSVSREKKESFPLTVTSAQKNPTAFYLCASSRGQGASSYEQYFGPGTRLTVT.

This clonotype occurred many times. V and J are TRBV12-3 or TRBV12-4 and TRBJ2-2; D perhaps matches TRBD2 (5 bases). The V end lost 6 bases, the J end lost 8 bases, and 19 bases lay between the germline ends. The CDR3 is made up of 15 amino acids. This CDR3 reads CASSARTRIRGELFF. The CDR3 DNA follows: TGTGCCAGCAGCGCCCGAACTAGGATACGAGGGGAGCTGTTTTTT.

This clonotype was detected many times. The CDR3 loop reads CASSLGTPKQYF. Written as DNA, the CDR3 is TGTGCCAGCAGTTTAGGGACTCCCAAGCAGTACTTC. This chain links TRBV12-3 or TRBV12-4 with TRBJ2-7; TRBD2 might be the D (5 bases). The CDR3 runs to 12 residues. Trimming stripped 1 base from V and 8 bases from J, with 9 bases between.

The chain recombines TRBV7-9 with TRBJ2-1, with D possibly matching TRBD2 (5 bases). Trimming pared 2 bases from V and 5 bases from J, leaving 19 bases between. This CDR3 is 17 amino acids long. The germline CDR1 and CDR2 sequences are SEHNR and FQNEAQ (reference sequence). The CDR3 DNA is TGTGCCAGCAGCTTAAATGATAGAGGGCGTGGGAACAATGAGCAGTTCTTC. As protein: CASSLNDRGRGNNEQFF.

The CDR3: CASSSGVGFTSTDTQYF. The DNA for the CDR3 is TGTGCCAGCAGCTCCGGAGTAGGGTTCACTAGCACAGATACGCAGTATTTT. The chain employs TRBV7-3 and TRBJ2-3; D is uncertain. The CDR3 is 17 amino acids. Germline V gene lookup returns CDR1 SGHTA and CDR2 FQGTGA. V lost 4 bases, J lost 0 bases, and 17 bases lay in between.

The rearrangement uses TRBV27 and TRBJ2-1, with D possibly TRBD2 on 7 matching bases. Per the germline V gene, CDR1 is MNHEY and CDR2 is SMNVEV (reference sequence). Trimming left V 7 bases short and J 0 bases short, with 16 bases between. The CDR3 covers 16 residues. CDR3 in DNA: TGTGCCAGCATAGGGGGGGGGATTAGCTCCTACAATGAGCAGTTCTTC. Residues: CASIGGGISSYNEQFF.

In this sample, this clonotype turned up many times. This chain connects TRBV5-1 to TRBJ2-3; D remains unclear. V was trimmed by 3 bases and J by 1 base, leaving 9 bases between them. The CDR3 length is 14 residues. CDR1 and CDR2 (germline): SGHRS, YFSETQ. The CDR3 loop is CASSSAVGTDTQYF. The CDR3 coding sequence is TGCGCCAGCAGCTCGGCGGTAGGCACAGATACGCAGTATTTT.

This clonotype was seen more than once but under ten times. CDR3 coding DNA: TGTGCCAGCAGTGAGGAGGGCAGGGCCCAGGGCAAGCAGTACTTC. Translated, it gives CASSEEGRAQGKQYF. The chain combines TRBV2 with TRBJ2-7; perhaps TRBD2 as D (6 bases). The germline CDR1 and CDR2 sequences are SNHLY and FYNNEI. V was clipped by 3 bases and J by 8 bases, with 20 bases between them. The CDR3 sequence is 15 residues long.

This sequence joins TRBV9 and TRBJ2-7, with D tentatively TRBD1 (5 bases). The CDR3 runs 15 residues. Germline V gene sequence: CDR1 SGDLS, CDR2 YYNGEE. V shed 0 bases and J shed 2 bases, with 12 bases lying between them. CDR3 sequence reads: CASSVEAGYPYEQYF. CDR3 bases: TGTGCCAGCAGCGTAGAGGCAGGGTACCCCTACGAGCAGTACTTC.

V and J are TRBV4-2 and TRBJ2-7; D may be TRBD2 (6 bases). V was clipped by 4 bases and J by 4 bases, with 14 bases between them. The CDR3 runs 14 residues. The germline V gene has CDR1 LGHNA and CDR2 YNFKEQ. DNA of the CDR3: TGTGCCAGCAGCCCTCGCCGGGAGAGGTACGAGCAGTACTTC. Protein sequence: CASSPRRERYEQYF.